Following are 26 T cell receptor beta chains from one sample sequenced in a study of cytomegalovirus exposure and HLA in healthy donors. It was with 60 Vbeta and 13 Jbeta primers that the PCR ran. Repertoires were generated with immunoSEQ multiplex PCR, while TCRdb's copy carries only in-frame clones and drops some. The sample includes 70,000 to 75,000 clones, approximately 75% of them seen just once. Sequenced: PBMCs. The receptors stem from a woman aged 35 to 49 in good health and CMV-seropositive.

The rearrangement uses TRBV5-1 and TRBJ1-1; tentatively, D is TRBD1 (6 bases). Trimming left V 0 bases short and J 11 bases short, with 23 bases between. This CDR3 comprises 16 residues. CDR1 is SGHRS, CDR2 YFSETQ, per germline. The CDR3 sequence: CASSLGRYRQAPKAFF. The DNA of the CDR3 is TGCGCCAGCAGCTTGGGGAGGTACCGACAGGCGCCTAAGGCTTTCTTT.

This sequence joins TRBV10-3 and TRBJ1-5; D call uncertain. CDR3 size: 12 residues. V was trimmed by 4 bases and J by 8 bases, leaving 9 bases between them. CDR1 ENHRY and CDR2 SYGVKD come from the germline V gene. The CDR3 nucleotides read TGTGCCATCAGTGGAACACGGGAGCCCCAGCATTTT. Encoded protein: CAISGTREPQHF.

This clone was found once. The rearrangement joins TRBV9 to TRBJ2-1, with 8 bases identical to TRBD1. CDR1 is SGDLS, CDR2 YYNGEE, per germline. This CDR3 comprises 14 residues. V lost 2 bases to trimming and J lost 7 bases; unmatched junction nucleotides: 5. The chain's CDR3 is CASSVQTGENEQFF. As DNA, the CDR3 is TGTGCCAGCAGCGTGCAGACAGGGGAGAATGAGCAGTTCTTC.

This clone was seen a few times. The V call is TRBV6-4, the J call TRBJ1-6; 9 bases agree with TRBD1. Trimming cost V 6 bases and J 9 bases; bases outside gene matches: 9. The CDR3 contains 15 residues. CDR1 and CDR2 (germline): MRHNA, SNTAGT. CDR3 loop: CASSRTGTGFSPLHF. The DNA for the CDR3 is TGTGCCAGCAGCCGTACCGGGACAGGGTTTTCACCCCTCCACTTT.

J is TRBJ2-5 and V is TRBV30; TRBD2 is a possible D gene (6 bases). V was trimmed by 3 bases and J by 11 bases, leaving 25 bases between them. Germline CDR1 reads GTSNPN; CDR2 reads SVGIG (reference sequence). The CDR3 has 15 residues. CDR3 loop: CAWRERAGRMGEQYF. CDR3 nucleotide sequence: TGTGCCTGGAGGGAGAGGGCGGGGCGGATGGGGGAGCAGTACTTC.

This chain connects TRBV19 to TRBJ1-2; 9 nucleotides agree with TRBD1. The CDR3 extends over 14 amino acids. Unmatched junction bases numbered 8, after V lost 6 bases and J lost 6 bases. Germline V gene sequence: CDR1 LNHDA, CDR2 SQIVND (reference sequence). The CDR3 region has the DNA TGTGCCAGTAGGGGAGGGACAGGGATTAATGGCTACACCTTC. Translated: CASRGGTGINGYTF.

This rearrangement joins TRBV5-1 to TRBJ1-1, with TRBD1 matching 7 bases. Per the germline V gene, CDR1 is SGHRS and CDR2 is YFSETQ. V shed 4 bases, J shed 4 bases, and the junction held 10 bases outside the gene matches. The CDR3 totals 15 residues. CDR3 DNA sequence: TGCGCCAGCAGCGGCCTGGAGGGGGCGAGCACTGAAGCTTTCTTT. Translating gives CASSGLEGASTEAFF.

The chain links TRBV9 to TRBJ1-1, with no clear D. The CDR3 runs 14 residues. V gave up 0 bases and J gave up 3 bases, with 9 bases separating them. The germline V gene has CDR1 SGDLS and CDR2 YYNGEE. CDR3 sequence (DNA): TGTGCCAGCAGCGTAGGATCGCGAGACACTGAAGCTTTCTTT. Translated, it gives CASSVGSRDTEAFF.

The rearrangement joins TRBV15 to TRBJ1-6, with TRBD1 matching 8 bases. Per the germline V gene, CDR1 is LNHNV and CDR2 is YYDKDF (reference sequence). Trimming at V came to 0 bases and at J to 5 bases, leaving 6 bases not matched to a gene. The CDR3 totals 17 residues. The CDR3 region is CATSRDWETGDNSPLHF. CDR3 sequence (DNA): TGTGCCACCAGCAGAGATTGGGAGACAGGGGATAATTCACCCCTCCACTTT.

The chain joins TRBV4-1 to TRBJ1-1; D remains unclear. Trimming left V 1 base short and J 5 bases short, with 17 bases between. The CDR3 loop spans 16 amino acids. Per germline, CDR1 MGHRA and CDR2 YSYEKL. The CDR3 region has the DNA TGCGCCAGCAGCCAAGGTGTGGGGAGTTTTGCGACTGAAGCTTTCTTT. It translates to CASSQGVGSFATEAFF.

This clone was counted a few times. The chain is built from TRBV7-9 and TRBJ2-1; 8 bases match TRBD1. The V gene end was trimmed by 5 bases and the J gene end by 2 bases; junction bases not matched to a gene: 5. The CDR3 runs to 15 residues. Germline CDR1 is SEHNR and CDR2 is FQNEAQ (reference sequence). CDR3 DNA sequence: TGTGCCAGCAGCCCCGGACAGGGACCCTACAATGAGCAGTTCTTC. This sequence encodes CASSPGQGPYNEQFF.

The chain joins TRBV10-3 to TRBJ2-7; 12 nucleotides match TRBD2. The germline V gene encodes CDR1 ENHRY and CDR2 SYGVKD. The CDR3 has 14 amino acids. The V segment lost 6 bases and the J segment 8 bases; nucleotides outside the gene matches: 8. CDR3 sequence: CAISAGTSGPKQYF. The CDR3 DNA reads TGTGCCATCAGCGCCGGGACTAGCGGGCCCAAGCAGTACTTC.

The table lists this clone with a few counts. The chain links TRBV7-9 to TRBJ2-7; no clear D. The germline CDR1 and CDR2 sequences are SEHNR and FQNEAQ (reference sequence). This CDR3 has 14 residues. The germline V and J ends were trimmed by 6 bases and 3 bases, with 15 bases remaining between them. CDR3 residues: CASRSSALGYEQYF. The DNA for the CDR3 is TGTGCCAGCAGGTCTTCAGCCCTAGGCTACGAGCAGTACTTC.

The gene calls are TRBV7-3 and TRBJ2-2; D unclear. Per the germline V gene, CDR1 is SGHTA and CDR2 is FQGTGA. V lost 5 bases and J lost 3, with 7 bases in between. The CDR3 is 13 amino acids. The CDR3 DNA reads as TGTGCCAGCAGCCCCCTCGACACCGGGGAGCTGTTTTTT. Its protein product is CASSPLDTGELFF.

CDR3 sequence reads: CASSRPRQGEKLFF. In DNA form, the CDR3 reads TGCGCCAGCAGCCGCCCTAGACAGGGCGAAAAACTGTTTTTT. The J gene is TRBJ1-4, the V gene TRBV4-1; 7 bases agree with TRBD1. There are 14 residues in the CDR3. Per the germline V gene, CDR1 is MGHRA and CDR2 is YSYEKL. With 4 bases clipped from V and 8 bases from J, the junction kept 7 bases outside the gene matches.

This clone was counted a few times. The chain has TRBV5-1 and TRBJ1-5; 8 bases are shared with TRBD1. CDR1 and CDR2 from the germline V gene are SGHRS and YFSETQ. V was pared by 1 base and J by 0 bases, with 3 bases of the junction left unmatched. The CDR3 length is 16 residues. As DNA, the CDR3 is TGCGCCAGCAGCTTGACGACAGGGGATAGCAATCAGCCCCAGCATTTT. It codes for CASSLTTGDSNQPQHF.

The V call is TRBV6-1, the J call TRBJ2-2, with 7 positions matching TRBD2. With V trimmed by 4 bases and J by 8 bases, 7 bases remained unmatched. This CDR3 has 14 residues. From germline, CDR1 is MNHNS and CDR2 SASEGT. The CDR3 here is CASSALSGAGELFF. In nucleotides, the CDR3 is TGTGCCAGCAGTGCCCTCAGCGGGGCGGGGGAGCTGTTTTTT.

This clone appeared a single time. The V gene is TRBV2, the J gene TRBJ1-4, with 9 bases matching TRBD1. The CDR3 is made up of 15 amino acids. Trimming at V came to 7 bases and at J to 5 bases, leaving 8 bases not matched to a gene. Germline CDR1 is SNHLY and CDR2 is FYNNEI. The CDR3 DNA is TGTGCCAGCACAACCGGGACAGGGCTAAATGAAAAACTGTTTTTT. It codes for CASTTGTGLNEKLFF.

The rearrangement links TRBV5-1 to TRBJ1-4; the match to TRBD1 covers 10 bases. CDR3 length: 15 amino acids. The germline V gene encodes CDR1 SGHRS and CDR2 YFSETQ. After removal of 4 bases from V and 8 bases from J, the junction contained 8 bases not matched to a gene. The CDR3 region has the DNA TGCGCCAGCAGCGGGGGGACAGGGGCACGCGAAAAACTGTTTTTT. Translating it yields CASSGGTGAREKLFF.

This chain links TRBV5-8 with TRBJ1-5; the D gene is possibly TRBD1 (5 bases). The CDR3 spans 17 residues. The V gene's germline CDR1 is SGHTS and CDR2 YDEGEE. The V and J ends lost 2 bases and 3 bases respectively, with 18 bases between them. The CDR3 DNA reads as TGTGCCAGCAGCTTTAAATTTCGCGGGGGGGACAATCAGCCCCAGCATTTT. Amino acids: CASSFKFRGGDNQPQHF. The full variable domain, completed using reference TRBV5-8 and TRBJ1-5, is EAGVTQSPTHLIKTRGQQATLRCSPISGHTSVYWYQQALGLGLQFLLWYDEGEERNRGNFPPRFSGRQFPNYSSELNVNALELEDSALYLCASSFKFRGGDNQPQHFGDGTRLSIL.

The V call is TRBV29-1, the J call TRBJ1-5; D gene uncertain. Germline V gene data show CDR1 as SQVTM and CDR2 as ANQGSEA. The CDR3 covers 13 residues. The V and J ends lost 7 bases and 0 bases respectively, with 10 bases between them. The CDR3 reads CSAGSGSNQPQHF. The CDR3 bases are TGCAGCGCCGGATCGGGTAGCAATCAGCCCCAGCATTTT.

CDR3 bases: TGTGCCAGCAAAGTCGGAGGCCACCTTAATTCACCCCTCCACTTT. This translates into CASKVGGHLNSPLHF. The J gene is TRBJ1-6, the V gene TRBV2; no clear D. Germline-derived CDR1 and CDR2 are SNHLY and FYNNEI. This CDR3 region has 15 residues. V lost 7 bases and J lost 6, with 16 bases in between.

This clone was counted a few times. CDR3 in amino acids: CASSARLWTSGALTDTQYF. The CDR3 DNA sequence: TGTGCCAGCAGCGCGCGACTGTGGACTAGCGGGGCGCTCACAGATACGCAGTATTTT. The V and J genes are TRBV9 and TRBJ2-3, with TRBD2 matching 12 bases. Germline loops: CDR1 SGDLS, CDR2 YYNGEE. V shed 3 bases, J shed 2 bases, and the junction held 13 bases outside the gene matches. The CDR3 loop spans 19 amino acids.

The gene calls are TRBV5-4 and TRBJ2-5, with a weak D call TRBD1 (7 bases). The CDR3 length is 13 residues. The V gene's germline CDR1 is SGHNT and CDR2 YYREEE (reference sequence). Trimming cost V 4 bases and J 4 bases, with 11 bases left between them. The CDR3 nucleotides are TGTGCCAGCAGCCCGCGGGACAGAGAGACCCAGTACTTC. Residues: CASSPRDRETQYF.

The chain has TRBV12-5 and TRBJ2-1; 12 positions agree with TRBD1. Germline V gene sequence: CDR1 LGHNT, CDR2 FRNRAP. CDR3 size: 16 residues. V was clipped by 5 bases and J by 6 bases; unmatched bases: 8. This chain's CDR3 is CASGDPGQGATNEQFF. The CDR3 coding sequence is TGTGCTAGTGGTGACCCGGGACAGGGGGCGACCAATGAGCAGTTCTTC.

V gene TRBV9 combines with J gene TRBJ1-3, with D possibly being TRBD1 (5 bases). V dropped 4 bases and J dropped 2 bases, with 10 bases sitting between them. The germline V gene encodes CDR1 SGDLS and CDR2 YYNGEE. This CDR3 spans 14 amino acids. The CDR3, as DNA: TGTGCCAGCAGCTCCGCGGGGGCTGGAAACACCATATATTTT. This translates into CASSSAGAGNTIYF.